The rows below give T cell receptor beta chains drawn from one sample of a study of T-cell memory formation after mild COVID-19. TCRdb used MiXCR to reprocess the 5' RACE reads, holding one entry per CDR3 protein. Of tens of thousands of distinct CDR3 sequences in the sample, 9.5% to 15% were seen once. Source material: PBMCs or a T cell subset sorted from them (not recorded which). These receptors all stem from a man aged 18 to 30 who had mild COVID-19 (a few samples of this study predate the infection). Cell type and time point are not known. The CDR3 runs from the conserved cysteine through the conserved F or W.

J gene: TRBJ2-7
V gene: TRBV4-2
CDR3 protein: CASSPGQGDYEQYF

J gene: TRBJ1-1
V gene: TRBV7-2
CDR3 protein: CASSLGTGGRRNTEAFF

J gene: TRBJ1-5
V gene: TRBV3-1
CDR3 protein: CASSPAPNQPQHF

J gene: TRBJ1-6
V gene: TRBV7-2
CDR3 protein: CASSYTGVERSLHF

J gene: TRBJ1-5
V gene: TRBV19
CDR3 protein: CASSLASNQPQHF

J gene: TRBJ2-7
V gene: TRBV5-1
CDR3 protein: CASSPGGDGRYEQYF

J gene: TRBJ2-7
V gene: TRBV27
CDR3 protein: CASSLGTEGQYF

J gene: TRBJ2-3
V gene: TRBV2
CDR3 protein: CASRATSDSTDTQYF

J gene: TRBJ2-3
V gene: TRBV4-2
CDR3 protein: CASSQDRSGGPTDTQYF

J gene: TRBJ1-2
V gene: TRBV10-3
CDR3 protein: CAISDLGGETDYGYTF

J gene: TRBJ2-7
V gene: TRBV20-1
CDR3 protein: CSAPRLAGAHYEQYF

J gene: TRBJ2-3
V gene: TRBV12-3/TRBV12-4
CDR3 protein: CASSPTGWADTQYF

J gene: TRBJ2-1
V gene: TRBV7-2
CDR3 protein: CASSIGRGGPDEQFF

J gene: TRBJ1-1
V gene: TRBV6-2/TRBV6-3
CDR3 protein: CASSRDRQNTEAFF

J gene: TRBJ1-3
V gene: TRBV15
CDR3 protein: CATSRDGPSGNTIYF

J gene: TRBJ2-7
V gene: TRBV4-1
CDR3 protein: CASSVLAGGPEQYF

J gene: TRBJ2-3
V gene: TRBV2
CDR3 protein: CASSEALTGTDTQYF

J gene: TRBJ1-5
V gene: TRBV18
CDR3 protein: CASSPPPTGRNQPQHF

J gene: TRBJ2-7
V gene: TRBV4-2
CDR3 protein: CASSQDGYEQYF

J gene: TRBJ2-1
V gene: TRBV7-9
CDR3 protein: CASSFKRGGNEQFF

J gene: TRBJ2-3
V gene: TRBV9
CDR3 protein: CASSVRTLGGQSTDTQYF

J gene: TRBJ2-2
V gene: TRBV20-1
CDR3 protein: CSASGTGVPGELFF

J gene: TRBJ2-3
V gene: TRBV28
CDR3 protein: CASSSSGYTDTQYF

J gene: TRBJ1-1
V gene: TRBV7-9
CDR3 protein: CASFGLNTEAFF

J gene: TRBJ2-1
V gene: TRBV24-1
CDR3 protein: CATGADPLIHNEQFF

J gene: TRBJ1-1
V gene: TRBV20-1
CDR3 protein: CSATDRDNTEAFF

J gene: TRBJ2-7
V gene: TRBV11-2
CDR3 protein: CASSYRDSLYEQYF

J gene: TRBJ2-3
V gene: TRBV19
CDR3 protein: CASTAAGTSTDTQYF

J gene: TRBJ2-5
V gene: TRBV12-3/TRBV12-4
CDR3 protein: CASKEAASQETQYF

J gene: TRBJ2-3
V gene: TRBV7-9
CDR3 protein: CASRPLTGKSTDTQYF

J gene: TRBJ1-2
V gene: TRBV7-3
CDR3 protein: CASSLEGGYGYTF

J gene: TRBJ2-3
V gene: TRBV29-1
CDR3 protein: CSVETQTDTQYF

J gene: TRBJ2-3
V gene: TRBV9
CDR3 protein: CASSVWAGTSGGAGDTQYF

J gene: TRBJ2-1
V gene: TRBV6-2/TRBV6-3
CDR3 protein: CASRTPRGGNEQFF

J gene: TRBJ2-2
V gene: TRBV20-1
CDR3 protein: CSARSRDRENTGELFF

J gene: TRBJ2-3
V gene: TRBV12-3/TRBV12-4
CDR3 protein: CASWGLAGVKDTQYF

J gene: TRBJ2-5
V gene: TRBV29-1
CDR3 protein: CSVTGVEETQYF

J gene: TRBJ2-1
V gene: TRBV7-2
CDR3 protein: CASSPSGGHPYNEQFF

J gene: TRBJ2-6
V gene: TRBV20-1
CDR3 protein: CSARNMSSGANVLTF

J gene: TRBJ2-5
V gene: TRBV6-6
CDR3 protein: CASSWATHETQYF